What follows are 30 T cell receptor beta chains derived from one specimen sequenced in a study of T cell repertoires in ileal Crohn's disease. Profiling relied on immunoSEQ multiplex PCR, and the TCRdb table lists in-frame clones only, not all of them. The repertoire consists of fewer than 9,500 clones, with around four fifths occurring once and the leading ten covering 7% to 8%. Time point defined: neoterminal ileum biopsy at postoperative endoscopy, about 6 months after surgery. The sequenced sample was ileal tissue. These receptors were obtained from an adult with Crohn's disease.

The V call is TRBV5-6, the J call TRBJ1-2; 7 nucleotides match TRBD1. J lost 9 bases, V lost 0 bases, and 11 bases had no gene match. This CDR3 region has 15 residues. Germline CDR1 SGHDT, CDR2 YYEEEE. CDR3 bases: TGTGCCAGCAGCTTGGGCGGACAGGCATATCGTCGCTACACCTTC. This gives the protein CASSLGGQAYRRYTF.

The V and J genes are TRBV7-9 and TRBJ1-5; D gene ambiguous. The germline V gene has CDR1 SEHNR and CDR2 FQNEAQ (reference sequence). Between the trimmed V and J ends, which lost 1 base and 0 bases, there was a span of 7 bases. This CDR3 is built from 15 residues. The CDR3 is CASSLEGSSNQPQHF. In DNA form, the CDR3 reads TGTGCCAGCAGCTTAGAAGGGAGTAGCAATCAGCCCCAGCATTTT.

The chain has TRBV30 and TRBJ2-6, with D possibly called TRBD1 or TRBD2 (5 bases each). V gave up 8 bases and J gave up 4 bases, with 15 bases separating them. This CDR3 region has 14 residues. Germline values: CDR1 GTSNPN, CDR2 SVGIG (reference sequence). Here the CDR3 reads CAGTPAWGANVLTF. CDR3 nucleotides: TGTGCCGGGACCCCCGCGTGGGGGGCCAACGTCCTGACTTTC. Together with reference TRBV30 and TRBJ2-6, the CDR3 gives the full variable domain: SQTIHQWPATLVQPVGSPLSLECTVEGTSNPNLYWYRQAAGRGLQLLFYSVGIGQISSEVPQNLSASRPQDRQFILSSKKLLLSDSGFYLCAGTPAWGANVLTFGAGSRLTVL.

Judged by abundance, this clone is large. This chain uses TRBV19 with TRBJ1-1; weak D call: TRBD1 (5 bases). CDR1 is LNHDA and CDR2 is SQIVND in the germline V gene (reference sequence). Trimming shortened V by 7 bases and J by 4 bases, and 13 bases separated the two germline ends. This CDR3 comprises 13 residues. The chain's CDR3 is CASMGGGSTEAFF. The CDR3 DNA is TGTGCCAGTATGGGGGGGGGTAGCACTGAAGCTTTCTTT.

This clone came up a few times. The genes are TRBV7-2 and TRBJ2-7; D perhaps matches TRBD1 (6 bases). This CDR3 comprises 14 residues. Germline V gives CDR1 SGHTA, CDR2 FQGNSA. Trimming pared 5 bases from V and 0 bases from J, leaving 11 bases between. The CDR3 here is CASSTQGSSYEQYF. Written as DNA, the CDR3 is TGTGCCAGCAGCACTCAGGGGTCCTCCTACGAGCAGTACTTC.

This rearrangement joins TRBV4-1 to TRBJ2-7; D gene ambiguous. Germline loops: CDR1 MGHRA, CDR2 YSYEKL. This CDR3 comprises 12 residues. Trimming took off 0 bases at V and 4 bases at J, with 4 bases between the two ends. This CDR3 reads CASSQDSYEQYF. CDR3 in DNA: TGCGCCAGCAGCCAAGATAGTTACGAGCAGTACTTC.

This chain joins TRBV29-1 and TRBJ1-1; D remains ambiguous. The CDR3 is 12 amino acids. Germline assignment: CDR1 SQVTM and CDR2 ANQGSEA. Trimming pared 7 bases from V and 3 bases from J, leaving 12 bases between. The CDR3 nucleotides are TGCAGCGCCCGGTACGGGTACACTGAAGCTTTCTTT. It is translated as CSARYGYTEAFF. Full variable domain (missing parts from reference TRBV29-1 and TRBJ1-1): SAVISQKPSRDICQRGTSLTIQCQVDSQVTMMFWYRQQPGQSLTLIATANQGSEATYESGFVIDKFPISRPNLTFSTLTVSNMSPEDSSIYLCSARYGYTEAFFGQGTRLTVV.

The table lists this clone with a count of one. The chain is built from TRBV11-3 and TRBJ1-2; D gene uncertain. The V gene's germline CDR1 is SGHNT and CDR2 YENEEA. The CDR3 runs 13 residues. Trimming took off 1 base at V and 4 bases at J, with 7 bases between the two ends. The DNA of the CDR3 is TGTGCCAGCAGCTTAGCAGAGGGCTATGGCTACACCTTC. It translates to CASSLAEGYGYTF.

This chain joins TRBV6-1 and TRBJ1-2; no firm D call. This CDR3 has 14 amino acids. Germline-derived CDR1 and CDR2 are MNHNS and SASEGT. Trimming stripped 1 base from V and 2 bases from J, with 8 bases between. CDR3 protein: CASSEVNTNYGYTF. For the CDR3, the DNA is TGTGCCAGCAGTGAAGTAAACACGAACTATGGCTACACCTTC.

The V and J genes are TRBV6-5 and TRBJ1-1; perhaps TRBD1 as D (5 bases). Trimming cost V 8 bases and J 1 base, with 17 bases left between them. Germline loops: CDR1 MNHEY, CDR2 SVGAGI. CDR3 length equals 15 residues. The chain's CDR3 is CASAPSFDRNTEAFF. CDR3 in DNA: TGTGCCAGCGCGCCATCCTTCGACAGGAACACTGAAGCTTTCTTT.

The gene calls are TRBV5-6 and TRBJ1-1, with TRBD1 matching over 9 bases. Germline CDR1 and CDR2: SGHDT and YYEEEE. The CDR3 is 15 residues long. J lost 1 base, V lost 2 bases, and 3 bases had no gene match. CDR3 nucleotide sequence: TGTGCCAGCAGCTTATGGACAGGGGCGAACACTGAAGCTTTCTTT. Its translation: CASSLWTGANTEAFF.

The gene calls are TRBV5-4 and TRBJ1-5; 7 bases align to TRBD1. The CDR3 totals 12 residues. CDR1 SGHNT and CDR2 YYREEE come from the germline V gene (reference sequence). V dropped 4 bases and J dropped 7; count of bases not matched to a gene: 2. The CDR3 spells CASSIQGQPQHF. CDR3 in DNA: TGTGCCAGCAGCATACAGGGGCAGCCCCAGCATTTT.

This clone has more than one count but fewer than ten. V usage is TRBV7-9 and J usage is TRBJ2-2; 8 bases map to TRBD1. The CDR3 extends over 14 amino acids. CDR1 and CDR2 from the germline V gene are SEHNR and FQNEAQ (reference sequence). V lost 6 bases, J lost 7 bases, and 7 bases stayed unmatched. CDR3 protein: CASRGAGGHGELFF. CDR3 DNA sequence: TGTGCCAGCAGAGGAGCAGGGGGCCACGGGGAGCTGTTTTTT.

The rearrangement links TRBV6-5 to TRBJ1-1; 8 nucleotides line up with TRBD1. From germline, CDR1 is MNHEY and CDR2 SVGAGI. This CDR3 has 15 amino acids. Trimming took 6 bases from V and 5 from J; bases not matched to a gene: 11. CDR3 in amino acids: CASRPTGVASTEAFF. The CDR3 DNA follows: TGTGCCAGCAGGCCGACAGGGGTAGCGTCTACTGAAGCTTTCTTT.

The V call is TRBV5-5, the J call TRBJ1-6, with D uncertain. Germline values: CDR1 SGHKS, CDR2 YYEKEE (reference sequence). Trimming removed 0 bases from V and 13 bases from J, with 20 bases in between. This CDR3 region has 16 residues. The CDR3 nucleotides read TGTGCCAGCAGCTTGGACTTCTTCTGGGCAGGTACGCCCCTCCACTTT. It codes for CASSLDFFWAGTPLHF.

The V gene is TRBV15, the J gene TRBJ1-1; D is possibly TRBD1 (6 bases). The CDR3 consists of 20 residues. The germline V and J ends were trimmed by 1 base and 0 bases, with 24 bases remaining between them. Germline V gene data show CDR1 as LNHNV and CDR2 as YYDKDF (reference sequence). This CDR3 reads CATSRGLGRWGGEMNTEAFF. The CDR3 DNA reads as TGTGCCACCAGCAGAGGCTTAGGGCGATGGGGGGGCGAGATGAACACTGAAGCTTTCTTT. The whole variable domain, filled in from reference TRBV15 and TRBJ1-1, reads DAMVIQNPRYQVTQFGKPVTLSCSQTLNHNVMYWYQQKSSQAPKLLFHYYDKDFNNEADTPDNFQSRRPNTSFCFLDIRSPGLGDTAMYLCATSRGLGRWGGEMNTEAFFGQGTRLTVV.

Written as DNA, the CDR3 is TGCGCCAGCAGTCACGACCCACTCAGGGGGCGCGCTCAGCCCCAGCATTTT. This gives the protein CASSHDPLRGRAQPQHF. V is TRBV23-1 and J is TRBJ1-5; the match to TRBD1 covers 8 bases. TRBV23-1 is sorted into the ORF group, with uncertain function. This CDR3 has 17 residues. V dropped 3 bases and J dropped 6; count of bases not matched to a gene: 13.

The chain uses TRBV6-1 and TRBJ2-5; possibly TRBD1 for D (6 bases). Germline V gene sequence: CDR1 MNHNS, CDR2 SASEGT. V was clipped by 3 bases and J by 3 bases, with 8 bases between them. The CDR3 totals 13 residues. The CDR3 spells CASSDGQKETQYF. The CDR3 nucleotides are TGTGCCAGCAGTGACGGACAGAAAGAGACCCAGTACTTC.

The table lists this clone with a count of one. The chain employs TRBV30 and TRBJ1-5; TRBD1 agrees at 7 bases. Looked up from germline, CDR1 is GTSNPN and CDR2 is SVGIG (reference sequence). V was clipped by 3 bases and J by 6 bases; unmatched bases: 5. There are 13 residues in the CDR3. CDR3 in amino acids: CAWSGKGAQPQHF. CDR3 sequence (DNA): TGTGCCTGGAGCGGCAAGGGGGCTCAGCCCCAGCATTTT.

The rearrangement links TRBV6-6 to TRBJ1-3, with 9 bases lining up with TRBD1. Germline V lookup: CDR1 MNHNY, CDR2 SVGAGI (reference sequence). V shed 4 bases and J 5 bases; nucleotides not matched to a gene: 9. This CDR3 is 16 amino acids long. CDR3 coding DNA: TGTGCCAGCAGTTCCAGGGGGACAGGGATGCGAAACACCATATATTTT. Residues: CASSSRGTGMRNTIYF.

The count of this clone is one. The chain links TRBV7-9 to TRBJ2-7, with a tentative D call TRBD2 (6 bases). This CDR3 is 17 amino acids long. CDR1 is SEHNR, CDR2 FQNEAQ, per germline (reference sequence). V gave up 2 bases and J gave up 7 bases, with 24 bases separating them. In DNA form, the CDR3 reads TGTGCCAGCAGCTTAAGGTCGCTTACAGGCTTAGCGGAGGAGCAGTACTTC. Translating it yields CASSLRSLTGLAEEQYF.

The chain has TRBV11-2 and TRBJ2-2; 8 bases fit TRBD2. This CDR3 comprises 19 residues. J was trimmed by 9 bases and V by 2 bases; bases with no gene match: 20. The germline V gene has CDR1 SGHAT and CDR2 FQNNGV. This chain's CDR3 is CASSLRDLAGGGFSRELFF. The CDR3 nucleotides are TGTGCCAGCAGCTTACGCGACTTGGCGGGGGGCGGTTTTTCCCGGGAGCTGTTTTTT.

V is TRBV6-4 and J is TRBJ1-1; D ambiguous. Germline V CDR1 and CDR2: MRHNA, SNTAGT. CDR3 size: 13 residues. Trimming left V 5 bases short and J 1 base short, with 8 bases between. The CDR3 nucleotides are TGTGCCAGCAGTAAGGAGGGGAACACTGAAGCTTTCTTT. Protein: CASSKEGNTEAFF.

The CDR3 DNA reads TGTGCCAGCTCACCAAGGCGGGGAAACTATGGCTACACCTTC. Translating gives CASSPRRGNYGYTF. This rearrangement joins TRBV18 to TRBJ1-2; D uncertain. V was trimmed by 2 bases and J by 2 bases, leaving 9 bases between them. The CDR3 length is 14 residues. The germline CDR1 and CDR2 sequences are KGHSH and LQKENI. The variable domain in full, completed from reference TRBV18 and TRBJ1-2, reads NAGVMQNPRHLVRRRGQEARLRCSPMKGHSHVYWYRQLPEEGLKFMVYLQKENIIDESGMPKERFSAEFPKEGPSILRIQQVVRGDSAAYFCASSPRRGNYGYTFGSGTRLTVV.

This clone showed up just once. This chain uses TRBV6-1 with TRBJ2-3; 8 positions match TRBD1. The CDR3 consists of 15 residues. J was trimmed by 4 bases and V by 0 bases; bases with no gene match: 3. Germline-derived CDR1 and CDR2 are MNHNS and SASEGT. The CDR3 spells CASSEAQGAADTQYF. The CDR3 region has the DNA TGTGCCAGCAGTGAAGCCCAGGGGGCAGCAGATACGCAGTATTTT.

The chain has TRBV15 and TRBJ1-5; TRBD1 agrees at 8 bases. V trimming: 3 bases; J trimming: 1 base; junction bases outside the gene matches: 5. CDR1 and CDR2 from the germline V gene are LNHNV and YYDKDF (reference sequence). This CDR3 has 16 residues. CDR3 sequence reads: CATSSRDRWSNQPQHF. The CDR3, as DNA: TGTGCCACCAGCAGCCGGGACAGGTGGAGCAATCAGCCCCAGCATTTT.

The V gene is TRBV6-4, the J gene TRBJ1-1; the D is unclear. Trimming took 6 bases from V and 1 from J, leaving 15 bases between them. Germline V gene lookup returns CDR1 MRHNA and CDR2 SNTAGT. There are 15 residues in the CDR3. The CDR3 loop reads CASRTVPEGNTEAFF. CDR3 in DNA: TGTGCCAGCAGAACAGTACCCGAGGGGAACACTGAAGCTTTCTTT.

This chain connects TRBV7-8 to TRBJ1-6; the match to TRBD1 covers 8 bases. After removal of 1 base from V and 8 bases from J, the junction contained 10 bases not matched to a gene. This CDR3 is built from 17 residues. The germline CDR1 and CDR2 sequences are SGHVS and FQNEAQ. The CDR3 DNA sequence: TGTGCCAGCAGCTTAGTCGCGTGGACAGGGTTGTATTCACCCCTCCACTTT. Protein: CASSLVAWTGLYSPLHF. Full variable domain (missing parts from reference TRBV7-8 and TRBJ1-6): GAGVSQSPRYKVAKRGQDVALRCDPISGHVSLFWYQQALGQGPEFLTYFQNEAQLDKSGLPSDRFFAERPEGSVSTLKIQRTQQEDSAVYLCASSLVAWTGLYSPLHFGNGTRLTVT.

This clone was seen more than once but under ten times. The chain recombines TRBV27 with TRBJ2-3, with 9 bases identical to TRBD1. J was trimmed by 4 bases and V by 5 bases; bases with no gene match: 1. The CDR3 is made up of 13 amino acids. The germline V gene has CDR1 MNHEY and CDR2 SMNVEV (reference sequence). The CDR3 here is CASSRQGADTQYF. The CDR3 DNA reads as TGTGCCAGCAGTAGACAGGGGGCAGATACGCAGTATTTT.

This clone was counted a few times. This chain links TRBV29-1 with TRBJ2-1; D uncertain. The CDR3 covers 14 residues. Germline V lookup: CDR1 SQVTM, CDR2 ANQGSEA. Trimming pared 0 bases from V and 8 bases from J, leaving 14 bases between. The CDR3 DNA sequence: TGCAGCGTTGAAGATCTTGTCAGCGCCCATGAGCAGTTCTTC. Its translation is CSVEDLVSAHEQFF.